Here is one TCR beta chain with its context. The length of the CDR3 is 13 residues. The V end was cut by 3 bases, the J end by 2 bases, with 8 bases between. Germline V gene data show CDR1 as MDHEN and CDR2 as SYDVKM. Sequencing was performed with immunoSEQ multiplex PCR; in TCRdb, only in-frame clones are kept and a portion is missing. In the table there are over 200,000 clones, around nine tenths of which are singletons. These data originate in a study of blood T cell repertoires in COVID-19. Background on the study: PBMCs, B-cell-depleted T cells, or T cells were the source of the cDNA or gDNA that made up the material.

The specimen was peripheral blood. This rearrangement joins TRBV28 to TRBJ2-7; maybe TRBD1 (6 bases). This TCR derives from a man in his fifties or sixties with COVID-19, enrolled during active disease. For the CDR3, the DNA is TGTGCCAGCAGTTTTCAGGGGACCTACGAGCAGTACTTC. Protein sequence: CASSFQGTYEQYF.